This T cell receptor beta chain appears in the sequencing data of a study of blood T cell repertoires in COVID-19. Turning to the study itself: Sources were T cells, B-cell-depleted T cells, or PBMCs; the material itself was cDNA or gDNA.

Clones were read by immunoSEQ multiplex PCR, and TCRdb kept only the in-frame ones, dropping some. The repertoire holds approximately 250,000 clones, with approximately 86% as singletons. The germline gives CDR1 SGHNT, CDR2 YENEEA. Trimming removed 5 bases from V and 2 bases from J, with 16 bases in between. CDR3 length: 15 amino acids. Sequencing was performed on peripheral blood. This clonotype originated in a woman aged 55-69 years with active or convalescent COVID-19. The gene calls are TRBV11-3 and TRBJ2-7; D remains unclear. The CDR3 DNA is TGTGCCAGCAGCCTGTTGACGGGTTCTACCTACGAGCAGTACTTC. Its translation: CASSLLTGSTYEQYF.